This TCR beta chain comes out of a study of T cells in Graves' hyperthyroidism and ophthalmopathy. Uncontrolled infections, other autoimmune diseases, pregnancy or lactation led to exclusion of patients. Orbital computed tomography, thyroid ultrasound, serum thyroxine and TRAb, and clinical symptoms together informed the diagnoses. V was trimmed by 6 bases and J by 10 bases, leaving 22 bases between them. Looked up from germline, CDR1 is SGHVS and CDR2 is FQNEAQ. This CDR3 contains 15 residues. Template material for amplifying TCR beta CDR3 regions consisted of RNA transcripts. Initially, a first-round RT-PCR of the TCR CDR3 employed the HTBI primer set. One entry per CDR3 protein results from TCRdb running MiXCR on the multiplex PCR reads. The table shows roughly 700,000 distinct CDR3 sequences, with 14% occurring only once.

The receptor comes from a woman in her late teens or twenties with Graves' hyperthyroidism. The V call is TRBV7-8, the J call TRBJ2-1; a possible D gene is TRBD2 (5 bases). Sequenced sample: blood. CDR3 in DNA: TGTGCCAGCAGTATTATCAGTCTCGGAAGGGAGGAGCAGTTCTTC. It encodes CASSIISLGREEQFF. Combining the CDR3 with reference TRBV7-8 and TRBJ2-1 gives the whole variable domain GAGVSQSPRYKVAKRGQDVALRCDPISGHVSLFWYQQALGQGPEFLTYFQNEAQLDKSGLPSDRFFAERPEGSVSTLKIQRTQQEDSAVYLCASSIISLGREEQFFGPGTRLTVL.